These T cell receptor beta chains were read from a single sample in a study of cytomegalovirus exposure and HLA in healthy donors. Repertoires were generated with immunoSEQ multiplex PCR, while TCRdb's copy carries only in-frame clones and drops some. Among roughly 190,000 clones, around 80% were seen once, and the ten largest hold 2% to 2.5%. Material for sequencing was PBMCs. The origin of the receptors is a woman aged 30 to 39 in good health and CMV-seropositive. Both conserved end residues are part of each CDR3. The order of the fields is J gene, clone size, D gene, V gene, CDR3 DNA, CDR3 protein. The D gene is left open where the match is weak. The size entry is marked missing in some rows and otherwise reads once, few, many or a size class.

j_gene: TRBJ2-2; abundance: -; d_gene: TRBD1; v_gene: TRBV7-2; CDR3nt: TGTGCCAGCAGCTCGGGACAGGGGGCGCTCACCGGGGAGCTGTTTTTT; CDR3aa: CASSSGQGALTGELFF
j_gene: TRBJ2-5; abundance: -; d_gene: TRBD2; v_gene: TRBV15; CDR3nt: TGTGCCACCAGCAGAGGGACTAGCGGGCAAGAGACCCAGTACTTC; CDR3aa: CATSRGTSGQETQYF
j_gene: TRBJ2-1; abundance: few; d_gene: TRBD2; v_gene: TRBV7-2; CDR3nt: TGTGCCAGCAGCTTGAGAACGGGACTAGGGCGTGAGCAGTTCTTC; CDR3aa: CASSLRTGLGREQFF
j_gene: TRBJ2-7; abundance: -; d_gene: -; v_gene: TRBV19; CDR3nt: TGTGCCAGTAGTATAGGCGGCGACGAGCAGTACTTC; CDR3aa: CASSIGGDEQYF
j_gene: TRBJ2-7; abundance: -; d_gene: TRBD2; v_gene: TRBV6-1; CDR3nt: TGTGCCAGCAGTGGAGAGCGGGGGGGCTTATACGAGCAGTACTTC; CDR3aa: CASSGERGGLYEQYF
j_gene: TRBJ1-4; abundance: few; d_gene: -; v_gene: TRBV7-7; CDR3nt: TGTGCCAGCAGCCCTGGGGAGGGTTTAAGGCCGACTGAAAAACTGTTTTTT; CDR3aa: CASSPGEGLRPTEKLFF
j_gene: TRBJ1-1; abundance: -; d_gene: -; v_gene: TRBV29-1; CDR3nt: TGCAGCGCTAGACAGTTGAACACTGAAGCTTTCTTT; CDR3aa: CSARQLNTEAFF
j_gene: TRBJ1-5; abundance: -; d_gene: TRBD1; v_gene: TRBV28; CDR3nt: TGTGCCAGCAGGCCTGCGACAGGGTGGTATGATCAGCCCCAGCATTTT; CDR3aa: CASRPATGWYDQPQHF
j_gene: TRBJ1-2; abundance: few; d_gene: TRBD1; v_gene: TRBV28; CDR3nt: TGTGCCAGCAGTCGGGGACAGGGCGTTTACTATGGCTACACCTTC; CDR3aa: CASSRGQGVYYGYTF
j_gene: TRBJ1-2; abundance: few; d_gene: -; v_gene: TRBV19; CDR3nt: TGTGCCAGTAGTAACAGAGCTAACTATGGCTACACCTTC; CDR3aa: CASSNRANYGYTF
j_gene: TRBJ1-5; abundance: few; d_gene: -; v_gene: TRBV7-2; CDR3nt: TGTGCCAGCAGCTTACTCGAGAGTCAGCCCCAGCATTTT; CDR3aa: CASSLLESQPQHF
j_gene: TRBJ2-7; abundance: -; d_gene: TRBD2; v_gene: TRBV29-1; CDR3nt: TGCAGCGTTGCCCTAGCGGGCGGTTACGAGCAGTACTTC; CDR3aa: CSVALAGGYEQYF
j_gene: TRBJ2-5; abundance: -; d_gene: -; v_gene: TRBV5-1; CDR3nt: TGCGCCAGCAGCTTGGAAAGGGGGACCCAGTACTTC; CDR3aa: CASSLERGTQYF
j_gene: TRBJ2-6; abundance: -; d_gene: -; v_gene: TRBV28; CDR3nt: TGTGCCAGCAGACGGGGGTCTGGGGCCAACGTCCCGACTTTC; CDR3aa: CASRRGSGANVPTF
j_gene: TRBJ1-1; abundance: few; d_gene: TRBD1; v_gene: TRBV10-3; CDR3nt: TGTGCCATCAGTGTAGGACAGGGGGCTTTGAACACTGAAGCTTTCTTT; CDR3aa: CAISVGQGALNTEAFF
j_gene: TRBJ2-1; abundance: -; d_gene: TRBD2; v_gene: TRBV5-1; CDR3nt: TGCGCCAGCAGCTTCCTCCCGGGACTAGCGGGGGACAATGAGCAGTTCTTC; CDR3aa: CASSFLPGLAGDNEQFF
j_gene: TRBJ1-5; abundance: few; d_gene: -; v_gene: TRBV18; CDR3nt: TGTGCCAGCTCACTTACCTACGGTCAGCCCCAGCATTTT; CDR3aa: CASSLTYGQPQHF
j_gene: TRBJ2-5; abundance: once; d_gene: TRBD2; v_gene: TRBV10-1; CDR3nt: TGCGCCAGCAGTGACTTAGCGGGGCTCCAAGAGACCCAGTACTTC; CDR3aa: CASSDLAGLQETQYF
j_gene: TRBJ1-4; abundance: -; d_gene: TRBD1; v_gene: TRBV7-9; CDR3nt: TGTGCCAGCAGCTTGACAGGGTATAGGGAAAAACTGTTTTTT; CDR3aa: CASSLTGYREKLFF
j_gene: TRBJ2-7; abundance: -; d_gene: -; v_gene: TRBV6-4; CDR3nt: TGTGCCTTATATAGGGGATTGGGGGGTGGTAATCAAGACGAGCAGTACTTC; CDR3aa: CALYRGLGGGNQDEQYF
j_gene: TRBJ2-1; abundance: -; d_gene: TRBD1; v_gene: TRBV7-9; CDR3nt: TGTGCCAGCAGCCCAGTGGGACAGGTTCCTGAGCAGTTCTTC; CDR3aa: CASSPVGQVPEQFF
j_gene: TRBJ1-2; abundance: few; d_gene: -; v_gene: TRBV6-6; CDR3nt: TGTGCCAGCAGCACCCGATCCCGAGGTGGCTACACCTTC; CDR3aa: CASSTRSRGGYTF
j_gene: TRBJ2-1; abundance: -; d_gene: TRBD2; v_gene: TRBV4-3; CDR3nt: TGCGCCAGCAGCCAGGCTCCTAGCGGGGGGGCCTCGGAGCAGTTCTTC; CDR3aa: CASSQAPSGGASEQFF
j_gene: TRBJ2-5; abundance: -; d_gene: TRBD2; v_gene: TRBV28; CDR3nt: TGTGCCAGCAGTTCCAGAGCGGGGGGGCAAGAGACCCAGTACTTC; CDR3aa: CASSSRAGGQETQYF
j_gene: TRBJ1-1; abundance: -; d_gene: -; v_gene: TRBV5-1; CDR3nt: TGCGCCAGCAGCTTGCAAGGGGTGAACACTGAAGCTTTCTTT; CDR3aa: CASSLQGVNTEAFF
j_gene: TRBJ2-7; abundance: -; d_gene: TRBD2; v_gene: TRBV19; CDR3nt: TGTGCCAGTAGTGGAACCGGGACCGGGAGGTTGCACGAGCAGTACTTC; CDR3aa: CASSGTGTGRLHEQYF
j_gene: TRBJ2-7; abundance: -; d_gene: TRBD2; v_gene: TRBV9; CDR3nt: TGTGCCAGCAGCACCGGGACTAGCGGTTCCTACGAGCAGTACTTC; CDR3aa: CASSTGTSGSYEQYF
j_gene: TRBJ2-7; abundance: few; d_gene: TRBD1; v_gene: TRBV28; CDR3nt: TGTGCCAGCAGTTTAGACAGGGTGGTTCTCGAGCAGTACTTC; CDR3aa: CASSLDRVVLEQYF
j_gene: TRBJ2-1; abundance: -; d_gene: -; v_gene: TRBV7-6; CDR3nt: TGTGCCAGCAGCTTTTCTCAGGGAGAGCAGTTCTTC; CDR3aa: CASSFSQGEQFF
j_gene: TRBJ2-1; abundance: -; d_gene: -; v_gene: TRBV5-1; CDR3nt: TGCGCCAGCAGTTCCCCCGTCGGGTCCAATGAGCAGTTCTTC; CDR3aa: CASSSPVGSNEQFF
j_gene: TRBJ2-7; abundance: once; d_gene: TRBD2; v_gene: TRBV7-2; CDR3nt: TGTGCCAGCGCGACTAGCGGGAGCTACGAGCAGTACTTC; CDR3aa: CASATSGSYEQYF
j_gene: TRBJ1-5; abundance: -; d_gene: -; v_gene: TRBV28; CDR3nt: TGTGCCAGCAGAAGGACAGGCAATCAGCCCCAGCATTTT; CDR3aa: CASRRTGNQPQHF
j_gene: TRBJ1-1; abundance: few; d_gene: -; v_gene: TRBV28; CDR3nt: TGTGCCAGCAGCCTACAGGTGAAGAACACTGAAGCTTTCTTT; CDR3aa: CASSLQVKNTEAFF
j_gene: TRBJ2-7; abundance: once; d_gene: TRBD1; v_gene: TRBV5-1; CDR3nt: TGCGCCAGCAGCTTTTTAAGGGACAGGGAGGACGAGCAGTACTTC; CDR3aa: CASSFLRDREDEQYF
j_gene: TRBJ1-6; abundance: -; d_gene: -; v_gene: TRBV5-3; CDR3nt: TGTGCCAGAAGCTTGGCCGTCGGCTCCTATAATTCACCCCTCCACTTT; CDR3aa: CARSLAVGSYNSPLHF
j_gene: TRBJ1-1; abundance: -; d_gene: -; v_gene: TRBV12-5; CDR3nt: TGTGCTAGTGGTTTGGGGCCGAACACTGAAGCTTTCTTT; CDR3aa: CASGLGPNTEAFF
j_gene: TRBJ2-3; abundance: -; d_gene: TRBD2; v_gene: TRBV14; CDR3nt: TGTGCCAGCAGCCCTCTAGCGGGGTTAGCAGATACGCAGTATTTT; CDR3aa: CASSPLAGLADTQYF
j_gene: TRBJ2-7; abundance: -; d_gene: -; v_gene: TRBV7-2; CDR3nt: TGTGCCAGCAGCTTAGTCCCCAGAACCTACGAGCAGTACTTC; CDR3aa: CASSLVPRTYEQYF
j_gene: TRBJ1-4; abundance: -; d_gene: TRBD1; v_gene: TRBV7-2; CDR3nt: TGTGCCAGCAGCTTAGCCCCGGGACAGTCTAATGAAAAACTGTTTTTT; CDR3aa: CASSLAPGQSNEKLFF
j_gene: TRBJ2-5; abundance: -; d_gene: -; v_gene: TRBV6-6; CDR3nt: TGTGCCAGCAATTTCGGATCGGCTAGCTTTTCTCAGACCCAGTACTTC; CDR3aa: CASNFGSASFSQTQYF